This record concerns one T cell receptor (beta chain) sequence. These data originate in a study of regulatory T cells in long-lasting Graves disease. Time point: newly diagnosed GD, antithyroid drugs for less than 3 months. PBMC-extracted RNA yielded the TCR library. Both iRepertoire HTBI primers and Arm-PCR of CDR3 regions were used to build the TCR beta libraries. A single record per CDR3 protein comes from TCRdb applying MiXCR to the multiplex PCR reads. The table lists 300,000 to 400,000 distinct CDR3 sequences, 16% of them singletons. A further study also used this sample, focusing on T cells in Graves' hyperthyroidism and ophthalmopathy.

The origin of this receptor is a man in his forties with Graves disease. Sample: peripheral blood mononuclear cells (PBMCs), taken at new diagnosis, from a patient treated with antithyroid drugs.

The chain's CDR3 is CASSVSPAPNTGELFF. The CDR3 nucleotides read TGTGCCAGCAGCGTGAGTCCAGCTCCGAACACCGGGGAGCTGTTTTTT. The V call is TRBV5-6, the J call TRBJ2-2; D unclear. Trimming removed 4 bases at V and 0 bases at J, with 13 bases between. CDR3 length equals 16 residues. Germline lookup yields CDR1 SGHDT and CDR2 YYEEEE. Full variable domain (rest looked up from reference TRBV5-6 and TRBJ2-2): DAGVTQSPTHLIKTRGQQVTLRCSPKSGHDTVSWYQQALGQGPQFIFQYYEEEERQRGNFPDRFSGHQFPNYSSELNVNALLLGDSALYLCASSVSPAPNTGELFFGEGSRLTVL.